The rows below give T cell receptor beta chains drawn from one sample of a study of CD8+ T cells in alopecia areata. Repertoires were generated with immunoSEQ multiplex PCR, while TCRdb's copy carries only in-frame clones and drops some. The repertoire includes hundreds of thousands of clones, about 68% of them detected once, and more than 0.95% sits in the top ten. Sequencing used CD4+ T cells sorted from blood, obtained at week 0. All receptors come from a human donor with alopecia areata. CDR3s include the opening cysteine and the closing phenylalanine or tryptophan. The D gene is left open where the match is weak. Clone size, where shown, is once, few, many, or a class for clones that have expanded.

D	size	V	J	CDR3	DNA
NA	NA	TRBV25-1	TRBJ2-5	CASSGVGVQETQYF	TGTGCCAGCAGTGGGGTAGGGGTTCAAGAGACCCAGTACTTC
NA	NA	TRBV18	TRBJ2-2	CASSYTGELFF	TGTGCCAGCTCGTACACCGGGGAGCTGTTTTTT
TRBD2	NA	TRBV11-2	TRBJ2-5	CASSHPASGSETQYF	TGTGCCAGCAGCCACCCGGCTAGCGGGTCAGAGACCCAGTACTTC
TRBD1	NA	TRBV6-5	TRBJ2-4	CASSGTGGSKNIQYF	TGTGCCAGCAGCGGAACAGGGGGCTCCAAAAACATTCAGTACTTC
NA	NA	TRBV9	TRBJ1-2	CASSGNGRFYGYTF	TGTGCCAGCAGTGGAAACGGACGGTTCTATGGCTACACCTTC
TRBD1	few	TRBV29-1	TRBJ1-2	CSAADRSGSISYTF	TGCAGCGCCGCGGACAGGAGTGGGAGTATTAGCTACACCTTC
TRBD1	few	TRBV2	TRBJ1-6	CAIQGTARNSPLHF	TGTGCCATCCAGGGGACAGCCCGTAATTCACCCCTCCACTTT
TRBD2	NA	TRBV7-9	TRBJ2-3	CASSLAGLAASTDTQYF	TGTGCCAGCAGCTTAGCGGGACTAGCGGCCTCCACAGATACGCAGTATTTT
TRBD1	NA	TRBV18	TRBJ2-3	CASSGTGRTDTQYF	TGTGCCAGCTCCGGGACAGGGCGGACAGATACGCAGTATTTT
TRBD2	few	TRBV27	TRBJ2-7	CASSSIGEGEQYF	TGTGCCAGCAGTTCCATAGGGGAGGGCGAGCAGTACTTC
NA	few	TRBV6-5	TRBJ2-3	CASRGPGTDTQYF	TGTGCCAGCAGGGGTCCGGGCACAGATACGCAGTATTTT
NA	NA	TRBV4-2	TRBJ2-6	CASSQGGASGANVLTF	TGTGCCAGCAGCCAAGGGGGCGCCTCTGGGGCCAACGTCCTGACTTTC
NA	NA	TRBV7-9	TRBJ2-3	CASSPRATSDTQYF	TGTGCCAGCAGCCCCCGGGCAACCTCAGATACGCAGTATTTT
NA	NA	TRBV14	TRBJ2-1	CASSRLTSGLYKQFF	TGTGCCAGCAGCCGACTGACCTCGGGACTCTATAAGCAGTTCTTC
NA	few	TRBV7-3	TRBJ2-3	CASSFLGLTDTQYF	TGTGCCAGCAGCTTTTTAGGCCTCACAGATACGCAGTATTTT
NA	NA	TRBV30	TRBJ2-1	CACRTGYSYNEQFF	TGTGCCTGCCGAACTGGGTACTCCTACAATGAGCAGTTCTTC
NA	NA	TRBV29-1	TRBJ2-1	CSVGTIYNEQFF	TGCAGCGTCGGGACAATCTACAATGAGCAGTTCTTC
NA	NA	TRBV30	TRBJ1-2	CACQTGYGYTF	TGTGCCTGCCAGACAGGCTATGGCTACACCTTC
NA	NA	TRBV27	TRBJ2-7	CASRRGDGYEQYF	TGTGCCAGCAGGCGAGGGGACGGGTACGAGCAGTACTTC
NA	NA	TRBV6-5	TRBJ1-2	CASSYARVPLNYGYTF	TGTGCCAGCAGTTACGCCAGGGTCCCCTTAAACTATGGCTACACCTTC
NA	few	TRBV25-1	TRBJ2-4	CASSEYAAGGWHF	TGTGCCAGCAGTGAATACGCTGCTGGAGGATGGCACTTC
NA	NA	TRBV6-5	TRBJ2-5	CASSSPPGVPQETQYF	TGTGCCAGCAGTTCCCCCCCCGGGGTGCCCCAAGAGACCCAGTACTTC
NA	NA	TRBV5-6	TRBJ1-5	CASSLERYSNQPQHF	TGTGCCAGCAGCTTGGAGCGTTATAGCAATCAGCCCCAGCATTTT
NA	NA	TRBV30	TRBJ2-6	CAWSPGRAGANVLTF	TGTGCCTGGAGCCCCGGCAGAGCCGGGGCCAACGTCCTGACTTTC
TRBD1	NA	TRBV27	TRBJ2-6	CASSSPQGTGASGANVLTF	TGTGCCAGCAGTTCACCACAGGGGACAGGGGCCTCTGGGGCCAACGTCCTGACTTTC
NA	once	TRBV7-9	TRBJ2-5	CAGQDQETQYF	TGTGCCGGGCAGGACCAAGAGACCCAGTACTTC
TRBD2	NA	TRBV29-1	TRBJ2-2	CSAEVAGGTGELFF	TGCAGCGCAGAGGTAGCGGGGGGGACCGGGGAGCTGTTTTTT
NA	NA	TRBV30	TRBJ1-5	CAWSGPPSNQPQHF	TGTGCCTGGAGTGGCCCACCGAGTAATCAGCCCCAGCATTTT
TRBD1	NA	TRBV6-1	TRBJ2-3	CASIEAQGQSTRADTQYF	TGTGCCAGCATCGAAGCCCAGGGACAGTCCACTAGGGCAGATACGCAGTATTTT
NA	few	TRBV6-1	TRBJ2-1	CASGTRSYNEQFF	TGTGCCAGCGGGACTCGCTCCTACAATGAGCAGTTCTTC
NA	NA	TRBV9	TRBJ1-3	CASSPTGSGNTIYF	TGTGCCAGCAGCCCTACCGGGTCTGGAAACACCATATATTTT
TRBD1	once	TRBV9	TRBJ1-6	CASSVGQGKSPLHF	TGTGCCAGCAGCGTCGGACAGGGAAAATCACCCCTCCACTTT
NA	NA	TRBV7-8	TRBJ2-1	CASSYGRAGGEQFF	TGTGCCAGCAGCTACGGAAGGGCCGGGGGTGAGCAGTTCTTC
NA	few	TRBV6-5	TRBJ1-2	CASSPKTAAGYGYTF	TGTGCCAGCAGTCCAAAGACAGCCGCAGGGTATGGCTACACCTTC
NA	few	TRBV7-2	TRBJ1-6	CASSLRAGLSNSPLHF	TGTGCCAGCAGCCTTAGGGCAGGGCTGAGTAATTCACCCCTCCACTTT
TRBD1	NA	TRBV30	TRBJ1-2	CAWTQGAYGYTF	TGTGCCTGGACCCAGGGGGCATATGGCTACACCTTC